The rows below give T cell receptor beta chains drawn from one sample of a study of chemoradiotherapy in HPV16-positive cancers. Sequencing was performed with immunoSEQ multiplex PCR; in TCRdb, only in-frame clones are kept and a portion is missing. The profile shows 30,000 to 35,000 clones, nearly 90% of them singletons. Sample: blood, taken from a patient who underwent chemoradiotherapy. The receptors stem from a human donor with HPV-associated anogenital cancer. Each CDR3 is given with its conserved first and last residue.

J gene: TRBJ2-5; V gene: TRBV6-5; CDR3 protein: CASSYSFGGKETQYF
J gene: TRBJ2-7; V gene: TRBV18; CDR3 protein: CASSPLDSGKGEQYF
J gene: TRBJ1-2; V gene: TRBV7-9; CDR3 protein: CASSSRDKDYGYTF
J gene: TRBJ1-5; V gene: TRBV10-2; CDR3 protein: CASSGQDLSNQPQHF
J gene: TRBJ2-4; V gene: TRBV10-3; CDR3 protein: CAVGTGNNLAKNIQYF
J gene: TRBJ2-3; V gene: TRBV18; CDR3 protein: CASSPAAGKTDTQYF
J gene: TRBJ2-7; V gene: TRBV6-1; CDR3 protein: CAGRVHGYEQYF
J gene: TRBJ2-7; V gene: TRBV5-1; CDR3 protein: CASASGTGPYEQYF
J gene: TRBJ2-7; V gene: TRBV12-5; CDR3 protein: CASGLAYLVGADRSYEQYF
J gene: TRBJ1-1; V gene: TRBV7-9; CDR3 protein: CASSSGTGGTEAFF
J gene: TRBJ2-5; V gene: TRBV5-1; CDR3 protein: CASSSQQGPETQYF
J gene: TRBJ2-7; V gene: TRBV19; CDR3 protein: CASRSWTAMRREQYF
J gene: TRBJ1-5; V gene: TRBV6-6; CDR3 protein: CASTLGSSNQPQHF
J gene: TRBJ1-6; V gene: TRBV30; CDR3 protein: CAWSLGQGGGYNSPLHF
J gene: TRBJ1-6; V gene: TRBV30; CDR3 protein: CALTLMNSPLHF
J gene: TRBJ1-3; V gene: TRBV5-1; CDR3 protein: CASSVGTGSSGNTIYF
J gene: TRBJ2-3; V gene: TRBV6-5; CDR3 protein: CASSYSGQISDTQYF
J gene: TRBJ2-2; V gene: TRBV2; CDR3 protein: CASTRTGGNTGELFF
J gene: TRBJ1-2; V gene: TRBV5-1; CDR3 protein: CASSLNLDRVLNYGYTF
J gene: TRBJ2-1; V gene: TRBV5-6; CDR3 protein: CASSLGLAGAYNEQFF
J gene: TRBJ2-7; V gene: TRBV9; CDR3 protein: CASSVGTSPSAEQYF
J gene: TRBJ1-3; V gene: TRBV19; CDR3 protein: CASQAGNLHSGNTIYF
J gene: TRBJ2-7; V gene: TRBV5-6; CDR3 protein: CASSRLTDYEQYF
J gene: TRBJ2-3; V gene: TRBV5-6; CDR3 protein: CASSLGVAPPSTDTQYF
J gene: TRBJ1-1; V gene: TRBV2; CDR3 protein: CASRDPQMAAFF
J gene: TRBJ1-1; V gene: TRBV30; CDR3 protein: CAWRRQGEGGAFF
J gene: TRBJ2-3; V gene: TRBV5-1; CDR3 protein: CASSVDGSDTQYF